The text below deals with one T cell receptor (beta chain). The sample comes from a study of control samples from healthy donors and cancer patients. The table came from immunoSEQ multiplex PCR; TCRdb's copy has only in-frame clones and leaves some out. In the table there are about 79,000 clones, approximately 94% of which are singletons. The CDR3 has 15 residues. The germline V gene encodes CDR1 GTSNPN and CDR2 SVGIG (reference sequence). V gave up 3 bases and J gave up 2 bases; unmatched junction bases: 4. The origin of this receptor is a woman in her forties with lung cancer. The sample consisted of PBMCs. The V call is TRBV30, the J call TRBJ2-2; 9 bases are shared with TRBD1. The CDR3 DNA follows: TGTGCCTGGAGGGGACAGGGTCGCAACACCGGGGAGCTGTTTTTT. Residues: CAWRGQGRNTGELFF.